This paragraph covers one TCR delta chain sequence. Its antigen is undetermined. Sequences come from RNA converted to cDNA by reverse transcription. The CDR3 regions were amplified by multiplex PCR from V-gene primers to a constant-region primer. With CATT, TCRdb re-called clones from the multiplex PCR reads. The sample lists 24,000 or so delta-chain clones, approximately 30% occurring once. The data belong to a study of Vδ1+ human thymocytes. The V segment lost 5 bases and the J segment 0 bases; nucleotides outside the gene matches: 16. The CDR3 has 19 residues. Germline CDR1 and CDR2: TSWWSYY and QGS. Study observations and caveats: Highly polyclonal TRG and TRD repertoires with Gaussian CDR3 length distributions appeared in thymus. Approximately 19% of thymic delta-chain sequences were Vdelta2, with few Vdelta3, unlike blood Vdelta1+ controls. Bulk repertoire data may be misinterpreted because of unexpected Vdelta2 sequences. Many TRG clonotypes were shared between donors; TRD repertoires were essentially private.

Sorted Vdelta1+ thymocytes were about 97% to 99.6% pure. This TCR came from a boy younger than two who had congenital heart surgery. The specimen was Vdelta1+ gamma-delta thymocytes from the thymus. Subset indicated: FACS-sorted CD3+ TCRalphabeta- TCRVdelta1+ TCRVdelta2- thymocytes. This chain joins TRDV1 and TRDJ1, with TRDD3 matching 9 bases. In nucleotides, the CDR3 is TGTGCTCTTGGGTCGCCTTCAGAGTCTGGGGGATGGTACACCGATAAACTCATCTTT. It yields the protein CALGSPSESGGWYTDKLIF.